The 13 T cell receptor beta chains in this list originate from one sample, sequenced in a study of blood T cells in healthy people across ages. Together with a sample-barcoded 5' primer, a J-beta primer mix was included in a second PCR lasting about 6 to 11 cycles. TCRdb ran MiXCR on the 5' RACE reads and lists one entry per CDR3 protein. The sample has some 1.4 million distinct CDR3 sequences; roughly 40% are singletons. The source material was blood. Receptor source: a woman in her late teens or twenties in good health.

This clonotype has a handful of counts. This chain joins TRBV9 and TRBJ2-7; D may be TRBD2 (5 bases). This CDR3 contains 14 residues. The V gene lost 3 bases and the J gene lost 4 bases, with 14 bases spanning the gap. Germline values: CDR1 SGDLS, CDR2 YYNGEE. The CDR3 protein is CASSESGLVYEQYF. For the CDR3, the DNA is TGTGCCAGCAGCGAAAGCGGTCTTGTGTACGAGCAGTACTTC.

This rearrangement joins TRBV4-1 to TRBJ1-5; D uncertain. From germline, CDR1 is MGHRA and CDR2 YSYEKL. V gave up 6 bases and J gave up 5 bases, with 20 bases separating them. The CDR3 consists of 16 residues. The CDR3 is CASSKTGIRGDQPQHF. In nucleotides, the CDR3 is TGCGCCAGCAGTAAAACCGGGATCCGGGGAGATCAGCCCCAGCATTTT.

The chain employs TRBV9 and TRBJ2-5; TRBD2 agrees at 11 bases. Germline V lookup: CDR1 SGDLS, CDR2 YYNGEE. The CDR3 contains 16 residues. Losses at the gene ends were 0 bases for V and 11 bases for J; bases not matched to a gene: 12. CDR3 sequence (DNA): TGTGCCAGCAGCGTAGGAGGTGTAGCGGGGGGGCAACAGCAGTACTTC. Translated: CASSVGGVAGGQQQYF.

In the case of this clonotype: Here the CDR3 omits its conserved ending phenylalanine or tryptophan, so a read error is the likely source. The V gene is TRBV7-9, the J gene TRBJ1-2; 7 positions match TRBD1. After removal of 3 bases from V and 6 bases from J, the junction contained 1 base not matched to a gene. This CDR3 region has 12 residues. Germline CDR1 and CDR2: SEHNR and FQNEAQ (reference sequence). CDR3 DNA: TGTGCCAGCAGCTTTGACAGGGATGGCTACACCATC. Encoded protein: CASSFDRDGYTI.

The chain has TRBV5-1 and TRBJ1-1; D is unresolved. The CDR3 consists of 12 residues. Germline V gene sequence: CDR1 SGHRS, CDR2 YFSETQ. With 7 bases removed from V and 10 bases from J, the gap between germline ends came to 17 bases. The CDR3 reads CASGEGGQVAFF. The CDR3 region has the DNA TGCGCCAGCGGCGAGGGAGGGCAGGTAGCTTTCTTT.

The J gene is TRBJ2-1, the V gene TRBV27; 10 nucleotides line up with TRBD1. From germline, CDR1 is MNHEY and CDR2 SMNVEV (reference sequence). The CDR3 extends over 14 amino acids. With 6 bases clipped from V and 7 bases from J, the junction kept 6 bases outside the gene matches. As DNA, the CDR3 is TGTGCCAGCAGACTGACAGGGGGCTTTAATGAGCAGTTCTTC. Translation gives CASRLTGGFNEQFF.

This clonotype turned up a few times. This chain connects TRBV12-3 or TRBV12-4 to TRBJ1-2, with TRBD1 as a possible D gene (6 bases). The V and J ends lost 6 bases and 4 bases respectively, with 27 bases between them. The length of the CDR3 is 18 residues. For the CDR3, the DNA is TGTGCCAGCAGAATTCCCAGGCAGGGGCCGACGCTAAGCTATGGCTACACCTTC. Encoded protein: CASRIPRQGPTLSYGYTF.

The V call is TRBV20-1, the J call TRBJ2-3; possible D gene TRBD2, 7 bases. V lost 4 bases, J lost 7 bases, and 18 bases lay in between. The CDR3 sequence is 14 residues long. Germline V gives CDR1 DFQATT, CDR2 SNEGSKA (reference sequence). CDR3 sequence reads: CSAMTGGSLNTQYF. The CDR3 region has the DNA TGCAGTGCTATGACAGGCGGGAGTTTGAATACGCAGTATTTT.

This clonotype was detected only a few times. CDR3 DNA sequence: TGCAGTGCTAGAGAATCCAGGGGCTACGAGCAGTACTTC. This encodes CSARESRGYEQYF. The V call is TRBV20-1, the J call TRBJ2-7; TRBD1 might be the D (6 bases). With 0 bases removed from V and 3 bases from J, the gap between germline ends came to 9 bases. Germline CDR1 is DFQATT and CDR2 is SNEGSKA (reference sequence). The CDR3 sequence is 13 residues long.

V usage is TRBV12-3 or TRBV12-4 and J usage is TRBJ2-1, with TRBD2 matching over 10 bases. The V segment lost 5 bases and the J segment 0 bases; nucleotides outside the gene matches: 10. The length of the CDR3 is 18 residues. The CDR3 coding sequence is TGTGCCAGCAGTCCCGGGACTAGCGCCTTAAGCTCCTACAATGAGCAGTTCTTC. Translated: CASSPGTSALSSYNEQFF.

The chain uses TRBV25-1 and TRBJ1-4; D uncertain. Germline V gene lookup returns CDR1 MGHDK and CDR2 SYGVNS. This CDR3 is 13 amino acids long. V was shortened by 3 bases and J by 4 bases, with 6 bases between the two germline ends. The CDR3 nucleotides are TGTGCCAGCAGTGAGGGCGGTAATGAAAAACTGTTTTTT. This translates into CASSEGGNEKLFF.

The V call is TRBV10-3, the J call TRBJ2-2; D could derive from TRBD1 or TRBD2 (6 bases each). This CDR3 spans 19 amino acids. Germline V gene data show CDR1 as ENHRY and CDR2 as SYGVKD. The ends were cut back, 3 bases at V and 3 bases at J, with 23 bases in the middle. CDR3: CAISETRGRYSTYTGELFF. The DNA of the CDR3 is TGTGCCATCAGTGAAACCCGGGGGCGCTATTCAACGTACACCGGGGAGCTGTTTTTT.

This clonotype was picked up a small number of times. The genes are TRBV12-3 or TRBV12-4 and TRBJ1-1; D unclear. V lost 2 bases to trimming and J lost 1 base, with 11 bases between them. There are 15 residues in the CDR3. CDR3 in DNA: TGTGCCAGCAGTTTATCGGCCGGGTCGAACACTGAAGCTTTCTTT. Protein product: CASSLSAGSNTEAFF.